Described below is a single T cell receptor beta chain sequence and its context. The antigen is undetermined. The assay was immunoSEQ multiplex PCR, and TCRdb's table has in-frame clones only and misses some. The sample includes approximately 110,000 clones, just over 90% of them seen just once. This sample stems from a study of siplizumab effects on memory and regulatory T cells. V lost 4 bases and J 5 bases, leaving 12 bases between the germline ends. Germline V gene lookup returns CDR1 SGHDT and CDR2 YYEEEE. The length of the CDR3 is 13 residues. Whole-study findings and limits: The mean Treg-derived percentage of mappable alloreactive CD4+ clones was about 71% with siplizumab compared with 25% to 30% in controls. Naive T cells, seemingly more diverse than memory cells, seemed major alloresponse contributors.

This TCR came from a human donor in good health. This chain uses TRBV5-6 with TRBJ1-2, with a tentative D call TRBD1 (5 bases). The sequencing input was CD4+ T cells sorted from blood. CDR3 nucleotide sequence: TGTGCCAGCAGCCCTAGTCAGGGATATGGCTACACCTTC. Protein: CASSPSQGYGYTF.